This T cell receptor (beta chain) was sequenced for a study of CD8 T cells in ankylosing spondylitis. Overall study findings and caveats: Peripheral blood held disease-linked clones only at relatively low frequency, and these were CD8+.

One entry per CDR3 protein results from TCRdb running MiXCR on the 5' RACE reads. Among under 250,000 distinct CDR3 sequences, more than 25% were seen once, and the ten largest hold about 4.2%. The table lists this clonotype with a few counts. The antigen is unknown. Germline CDR1 reads MNHEY; CDR2 reads SMNVEV (reference sequence). With 2 bases removed from V and 1 base from J, the gap between germline ends came to 11 bases. This CDR3 contains 15 residues. The genes are TRBV27 and TRBJ1-2; possible D gene TRBD1, 5 bases. The source material was blood, either unsorted or a sorted T cell fraction (not recorded which). The receptor comes from a male donor with ankylosing spondylitis or in good health (not recorded which). CDR3 loop: CASSLRQGSNYGYTF. Written as DNA, the CDR3 is TGTGCCAGCAGTTTAAGGCAGGGAAGTAACTATGGCTACACCTTC.